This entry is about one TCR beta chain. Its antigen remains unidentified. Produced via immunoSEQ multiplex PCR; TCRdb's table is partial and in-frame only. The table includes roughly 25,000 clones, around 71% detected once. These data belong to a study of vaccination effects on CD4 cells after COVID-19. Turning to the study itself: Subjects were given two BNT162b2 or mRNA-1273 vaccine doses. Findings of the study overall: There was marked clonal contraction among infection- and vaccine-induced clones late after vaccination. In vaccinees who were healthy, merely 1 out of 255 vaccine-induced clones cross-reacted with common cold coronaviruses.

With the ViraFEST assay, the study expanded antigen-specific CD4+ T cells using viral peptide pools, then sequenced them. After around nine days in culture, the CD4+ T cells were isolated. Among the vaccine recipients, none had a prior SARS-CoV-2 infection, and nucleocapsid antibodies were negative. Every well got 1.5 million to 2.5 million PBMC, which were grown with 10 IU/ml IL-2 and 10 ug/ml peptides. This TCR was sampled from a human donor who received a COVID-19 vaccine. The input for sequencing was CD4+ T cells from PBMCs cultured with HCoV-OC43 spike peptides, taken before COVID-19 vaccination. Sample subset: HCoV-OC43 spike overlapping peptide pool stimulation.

The CDR3 is CASSLRALPLSGANVLTF. The CDR3 region has the DNA TGTGCCAGCAGTTTACGGGCCCTGCCACTCTCTGGGGCCAACGTCCTGACTTTC. The rearrangement uses TRBV27 and TRBJ2-6; no clear D gene. Germline CDR1 and CDR2: MNHEY and SMNVEV (reference sequence). V lost 2 bases and J lost 0, with 14 bases in between. The CDR3 contains 18 residues.